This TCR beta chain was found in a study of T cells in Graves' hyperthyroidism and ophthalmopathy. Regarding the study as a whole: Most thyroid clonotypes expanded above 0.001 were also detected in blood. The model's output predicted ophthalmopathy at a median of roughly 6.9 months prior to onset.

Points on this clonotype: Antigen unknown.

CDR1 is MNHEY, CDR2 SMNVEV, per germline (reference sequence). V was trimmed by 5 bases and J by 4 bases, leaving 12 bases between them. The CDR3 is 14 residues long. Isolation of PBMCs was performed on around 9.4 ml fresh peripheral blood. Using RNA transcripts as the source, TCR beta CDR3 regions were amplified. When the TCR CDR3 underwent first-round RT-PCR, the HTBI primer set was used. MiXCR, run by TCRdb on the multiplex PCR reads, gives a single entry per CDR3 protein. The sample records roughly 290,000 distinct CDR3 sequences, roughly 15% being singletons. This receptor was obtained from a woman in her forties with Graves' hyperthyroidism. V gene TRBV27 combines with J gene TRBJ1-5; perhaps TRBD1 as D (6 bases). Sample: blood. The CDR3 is CASSPWGLNQPQHF. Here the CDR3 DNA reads TGTGCCAGCAGTCCCTGGGGGCTTAATCAGCCCCAGCATTTT.